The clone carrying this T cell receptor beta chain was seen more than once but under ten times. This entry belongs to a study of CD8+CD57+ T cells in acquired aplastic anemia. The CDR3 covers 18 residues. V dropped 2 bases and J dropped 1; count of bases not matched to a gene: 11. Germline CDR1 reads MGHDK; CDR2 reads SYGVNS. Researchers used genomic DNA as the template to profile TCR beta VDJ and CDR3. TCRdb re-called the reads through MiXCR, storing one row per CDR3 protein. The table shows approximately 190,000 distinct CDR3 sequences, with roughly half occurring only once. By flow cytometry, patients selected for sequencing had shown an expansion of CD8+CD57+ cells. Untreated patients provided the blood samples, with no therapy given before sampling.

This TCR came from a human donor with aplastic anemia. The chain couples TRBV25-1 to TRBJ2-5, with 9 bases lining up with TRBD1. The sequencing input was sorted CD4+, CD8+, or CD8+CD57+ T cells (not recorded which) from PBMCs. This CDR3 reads CASSELLLSTGGQETQYF. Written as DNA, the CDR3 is TGTGCCAGCAGTGAACTCCTCCTTTCGACAGGGGGCCAAGAGACCCAGTACTTC.